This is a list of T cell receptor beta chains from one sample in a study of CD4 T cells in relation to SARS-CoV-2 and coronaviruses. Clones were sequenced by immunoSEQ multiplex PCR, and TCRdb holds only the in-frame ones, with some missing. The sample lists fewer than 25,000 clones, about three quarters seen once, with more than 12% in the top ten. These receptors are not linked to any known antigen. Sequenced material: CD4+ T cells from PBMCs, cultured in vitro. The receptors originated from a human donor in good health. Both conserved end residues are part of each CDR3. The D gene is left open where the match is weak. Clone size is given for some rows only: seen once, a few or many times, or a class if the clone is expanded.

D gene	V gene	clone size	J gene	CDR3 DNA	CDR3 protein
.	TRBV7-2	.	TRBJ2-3	TGTGCCAGCGGAACGGCAGGGGCAGATACGCAGTATTTT	CASGTAGADTQYF
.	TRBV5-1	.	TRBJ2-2	TGCGCCAGCAGCTTGGGGGGGAATGCAGCCGCGGGCACCGGGGAGCTGTTTTTT	CASSLGGNAAAGTGELFF
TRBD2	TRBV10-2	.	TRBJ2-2	TGCGCCAGCAGAGAAGGACTAGCCCGAGGCACCGGGGAGCTGTTTTTT	CASREGLARGTGELFF
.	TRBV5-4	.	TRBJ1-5	TGTGCCAGCAGCTTGGACCCGGGTGTGGGACAGCCCCAGCATTTT	CASSLDPGVGQPQHF
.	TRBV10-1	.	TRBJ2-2	TGCGCCAGCAGGGAAAATTCGGCCGGGGAGCTGTTTTTT	CASRENSAGELFF
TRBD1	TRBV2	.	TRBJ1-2	TGTGCCAGCAGCGCCGGACAGGGCTCTGGCTACACCTTC	CASSAGQGSGYTF
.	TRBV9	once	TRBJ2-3	TGTGCCAGCAGCGTAGAGGGGCGTAGGCAGGGGACAGATACGCAGTATTTT	CASSVEGRRQGTDTQYF
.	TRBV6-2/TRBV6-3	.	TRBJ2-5	TGTGCCAGCAGTTTGGGGGGGGGCCGGGAGACCCAGTACTTC	CASSLGGGRETQYF
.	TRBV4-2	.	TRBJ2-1	TGTGCCAGCAGTGATAGGACATCCTCCTACAATGAGCAGTTCTTC	CASSDRTSSYNEQFF
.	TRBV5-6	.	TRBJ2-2	TGTGCCAGCAGTTCGCCCATAATCAGGGAGATCGGGGAGCTGTTTTTT	CASSSPIIREIGELFF
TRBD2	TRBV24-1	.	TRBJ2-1	TGTGCCACCAGCTCAGCGGGAGGTGGGGATGAGCAGTTCTTC	CATSSAGGGDEQFF
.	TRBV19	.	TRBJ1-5	TGTGCCATTTCGCAGGGCCTGGGGGGCAATCAGCCCCAGCATTTT	CAISQGLGGNQPQHF
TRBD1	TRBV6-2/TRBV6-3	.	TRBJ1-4	TGTGCCAGCAGTTTCACCGGGACAGGGTCACTGTTTTTT	CASSFTGTGSLFF
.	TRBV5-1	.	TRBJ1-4	TGCGCCAGCAGCTTGTTCATGGGGAATGAAAAACTGTTTTTT	CASSLFMGNEKLFF
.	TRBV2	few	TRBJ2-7	TGTGCCAGCGCCGTCTCTCCTTCCTACGAGCAGTACTTC	CASAVSPSYEQYF
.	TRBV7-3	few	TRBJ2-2	TGTGCCAGCAGCTTAGTTTCCGGGGCGAACACCGGGGAGCTGTTTTTT	CASSLVSGANTGELFF
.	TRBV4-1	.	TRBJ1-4	TGCGCCAGCAGCCAAGCAGCCTTGGGGAATGAAAAACTGTTTTTT	CASSQAALGNEKLFF
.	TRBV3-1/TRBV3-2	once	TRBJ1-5	TGTGCCAGCAGCCAAGCCCAACCCCTTGACAGTATAGATCAGCCCCAGCATTTT	CASSQAQPLDSIDQPQHF
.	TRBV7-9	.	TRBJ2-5	TGTGCCAGCAGCTATGGACCCCCGCTAGAGACCCAGTACTTC	CASSYGPPLETQYF
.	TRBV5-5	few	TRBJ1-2	TGTGCCAGCAGCTCTGTGGGGGATAACTATGGCTACACCTTC	CASSSVGDNYGYTF
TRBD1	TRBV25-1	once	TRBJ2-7	TGTGCCAGCAGTGAATGGAGGACAGGGTGGCACGAGCAGTACTTC	CASSEWRTGWHEQYF
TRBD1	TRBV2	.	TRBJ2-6	TGTGCCAGCGGGGACCGGGACAGGGGGTTCACTGGGGCCAACGTCCTGACTTTC	CASGDRDRGFTGANVLTF
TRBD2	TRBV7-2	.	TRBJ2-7	TGTGCCAGCAGGTTACGGACTAGCGGGAGCTACGAGCAGTACTTC	CASRLRTSGSYEQYF
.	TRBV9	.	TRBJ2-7	TGTGCCAGCAGCGTCACCCCCCATGATCCCATGACTTACTACGAGCAGTACTTC	CASSVTPHDPMTYYEQYF
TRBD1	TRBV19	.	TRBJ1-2	TGTGCCAGTAGTATAGATTCCGGGACAGCGGTTCACACCTTC	CASSIDSGTAVHTF
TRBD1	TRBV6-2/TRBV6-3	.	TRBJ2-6	TGTGCCAGCAGTTACTGGGGACAGGTGGCTGGGGCCAACGTCCTGACTTTC	CASSYWGQVAGANVLTF
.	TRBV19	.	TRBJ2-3	TGTGCCAGTAGTATCGGGGCTAGCACAGATACGCAGTATTTT	CASSIGASTDTQYF
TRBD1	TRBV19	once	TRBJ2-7	TGTGCCAGTATGAGGACAGGGGGCACCTACGAGCAGTACTTC	CASMRTGGTYEQYF
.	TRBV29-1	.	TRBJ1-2	TGCAGCGTTGAAGAAACCGGAGCCCCCCGGGGCTACACCTTC	CSVEETGAPRGYTF
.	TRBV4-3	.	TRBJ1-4	TGCGCCAGCAGCCCGGGGGGGGGCGCAGGGGAAAAACTGTTTTTT	CASSPGGGAGEKLFF
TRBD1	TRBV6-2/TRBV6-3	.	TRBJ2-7	TGTGCCAGCAGTCTGAATTGGGACAGGGCATCCTACGAGCAGTACTTC	CASSLNWDRASYEQYF
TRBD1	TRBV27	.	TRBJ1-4	TGTGCCAGCAGTCGGACAGGGGGCTGGGAAAAACTGTTTTTT	CASSRTGGWEKLFF
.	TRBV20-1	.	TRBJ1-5	TGCAGTGCTGGAGGGGATTGGCCCCAGCATTTT	CSAGGDWPQHF
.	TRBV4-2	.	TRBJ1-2	TGTGCCAGCAGCCAAGCCAGGGTCTATGGCTACACCTTC	CASSQARVYGYTF
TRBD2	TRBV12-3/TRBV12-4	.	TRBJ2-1	TGTGCCAGCTCGATGAGACTAGCGGGGCAGTTCTTC	CASSMRLAGQFF
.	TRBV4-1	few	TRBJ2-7	TGCGCCAGCAGCCTTATCCCCCGCTGGTCGGGGAACGAGCAGTACTTC	CASSLIPRWSGNEQYF
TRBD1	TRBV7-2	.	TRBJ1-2	TGTGCCAGCAGCTCGACAGGGAGTGTTGGGGGCTACACCTTC	CASSSTGSVGGYTF
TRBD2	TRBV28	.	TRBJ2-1	TGTGCCAGCAGTAGAGGACTAGCGGGAGGAAGGCAGTTCTTC	CASSRGLAGGRQFF
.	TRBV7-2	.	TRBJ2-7	TGTGCCAGCAGCAAGCGGAACCCCTCGCCCGAGCAGTACTTC	CASSKRNPSPEQYF
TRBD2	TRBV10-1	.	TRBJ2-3	TGCGCCAGCAGTGTGTTTTGTAGCGGGAGCTGGTTAGATACGCAGTATTTT	CASSVFCSGSWLDTQYF
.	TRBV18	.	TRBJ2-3	TGTGCCAGCTTCCCCGGGACCCAGGATGTAGATACGCAGTATTTT	CASFPGTQDVDTQYF
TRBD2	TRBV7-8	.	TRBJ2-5	TGTGCCAGCAGCTTAGGCGGCGGGAGGGCCTCAGAGACCCAGTACTTC	CASSLGGGRASETQYF
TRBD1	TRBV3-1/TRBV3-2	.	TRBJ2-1	TGTGCCAGCAGCAGCGGACAGGGGGCTTACAATGAGCAGTTCTTC	CASSSGQGAYNEQFF
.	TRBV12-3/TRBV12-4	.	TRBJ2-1	TGTGCCAGCAGTTTGGGGGCTGGCAATGAGCAGTTCTTC	CASSLGAGNEQFF
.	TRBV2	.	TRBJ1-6	TGTGCCAGCCTCGGAGGGTCCTATAATTCACCCCTCCACTTT	CASLGGSYNSPLHF
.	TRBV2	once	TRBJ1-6	TGTGCCAGCAGTCCGGACAGCGCGGATAATTCACCCCTCCACTTT	CASSPDSADNSPLHF
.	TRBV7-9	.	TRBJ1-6	TGTGCCAGCAGCTTAGATGGTTCACCCCTCCACTTT	CASSLDGSPLHF
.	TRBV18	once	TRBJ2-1	TGTGCCAGCTCACCACCAGTAATTAGCTCCTACAATGAGCAGTTCTTC	CASSPPVISSYNEQFF
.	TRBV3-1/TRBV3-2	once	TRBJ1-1	TGTGCCAGCAGCCCCTATCCACAGGACACTGAAGCTTTCTTT	CASSPYPQDTEAFF
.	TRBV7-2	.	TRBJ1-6	TGTGCCAGCAGCTTAAGCTCGGGCACAGCGAATTCACCCCTCCACTTT	CASSLSSGTANSPLHF
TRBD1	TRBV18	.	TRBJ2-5	TGTGCCAGCTCACCACCGTTGCCGAGGCAGGGGGTTCTCCACGCACAAGAGACCCAGTACTTC	CASSPPLPRQGVLHAQETQYF
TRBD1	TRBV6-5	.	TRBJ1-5	TGTGCCAGCGGGCAGGGACAGGGATTTCAGCCCCAGCATTTT	CASGQGQGFQPQHF
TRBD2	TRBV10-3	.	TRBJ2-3	TGTGCCATCACTGACCCTGGGACTAGCGGGAGCACAGATACGCAGTATTTT	CAITDPGTSGSTDTQYF